This TCR beta chain is from a study of CD8 T cells in Susac syndrome (dated by TCRdb to the late 2010s). For the wider study: Repertoire sequencing was used to test whether CD8+ T cell activation and differentiation in Susac syndrome was antigen driven.

High-throughput TCR beta sequencing profiled peripheral blood CD8+ and CD4+ T cells from healthy donors, Susac syndrome patients and multiple sclerosis patients. The multiple sclerosis controls were treatment-naive patients whose relapsing-remitting disease, either stable or active, fulfilled the revised McDonald criteria. Bulk CD8+ and CD4+ T cells were purified magnetically by negative isolation, whereas CD8+ TEMRA cells were enriched by FACS. Blood was drawn into EDTA tubes, processed within 24 hours, and PBMCs were isolated by density gradient centrifugation. PBMCs destined for TCR sequencing were cryopreserved in liquid nitrogen and later thawed in a 37 °C water bath. The sorted or isolated CD4+, CD8+ and CD8+ TEMRA cells reached a purity of at least 90%. RNA was extracted using the RNeasy kit, and about 0.45 to 1 microgram was reverse transcribed with random hexamers. The immunoSEQ multiplex PCR assay, which covers 54 Vbeta and 13 Jbeta segments, was used to amplify TCR beta CDR3 regions. To correct PCR amplification bias, a synthetic template baseline was used for both primer optimization and computational correction. From the authors' description of their analysis: Only productive sequences were kept, with reads annotated to V, D and J genes according to IMGT and analyzed in immunoSEQ Analyzer. To calculate clonality, Shannon entropy was normalized by log2 of the number of productive unique sequences and then subtracted from one. Public and private clones were assessed among the 100 most prevalent clones of each patient and control. Susac-specific clones were defined as absent from healthy and MS cohorts, 1052 published viral clones and other ImmuneACCESS disease sequences. In-frame beta chains were kept once TCRdb had trimmed the public reads at Q25 with fastp and called clones with MiXCR. Identical CDR3 proteins give one entry, which carries the most common genes and DNA. Clone size and V and J calls follow TCRdb, not the original study. Across this sample there are about 140,000 distinct CDR3 sequences, with 85% to 95% seen only once. Jointly, the top ten make up around 0.12% of the sample.

Overall results and qualifications from the work: The TCR sequencing and HLA analysis was acknowledged to have included a relatively small number of individuals.

As regards this clonotype: What this receptor recognizes is not known. Base-call qualities are not available, and no considerably larger clone is one nucleotide away.

V lost 5 bases and J lost 6 bases; the stretch between them is 9 bases long. Its CDR3 holds 12 amino acids, cysteine through phenylalanine. Only the CDR3 DNA stays, 36 bases, in frame from base 1. Per the germline V gene (reference sequence), MNHNY is the CDR1 and SVGAGI is the CDR2. Here the chain combines TRBV6-6 and TRBJ2-3; the D gene cannot be resolved reliably. The sample was CD4+ T cells from PBMCs. The TCR was taken from a human donor with multiple sclerosis. The sequenced DNA is TGTGCCAGCAGTCTGAAAGGTGATACGCAGTATTTT. Translated, it reads CASSLKGDTQYF.